This T cell receptor beta chain was captured by sequencing in a study of CD8 T cells in ankylosing spondylitis. On this clonotype: Its specificity is unknown.

TCRdb redid the calling of the 5' RACE reads with MiXCR, one entry per CDR3 protein. This table holds about 35,000 distinct CDR3 sequences, about 9.4% found once. The germline CDR1 and CDR2 sequences are SGDLS and YYNGEE. V dropped 0 bases and J dropped 4 bases, with 22 bases sitting between them. The length of the CDR3 is 18 residues. Study-level results: Reports of some motif variants in reactive arthritis synovial fluid and blood predate this one. A CD8+ phenotype characterized the disease-linked clones, which were relatively rare in peripheral blood.

The chain combines TRBV9 with TRBJ2-5; D may be TRBD1 or TRBD2 (7 bases each). The sequenced sample consisted of blood, either unsorted or a sorted T cell fraction (not recorded which). The clonotype was recovered from a male donor with ankylosing spondylitis or in good health (not recorded which). The CDR3 nucleotides read TGTGCCAGCAGCGTAGAAGGTTTCTGGGGCAGGGGGGGAGAGACCCAGTACTTC. Translated, it gives CASSVEGFWGRGGETQYF.